One T cell receptor beta chain is described in this entry. There is no known antigen for this receptor. Base quality data are lacking; no much larger clone is found one base away. The data are from a study of blood T cell repertoires in COVID-19 (dated by TCRdb to 2019 to 2021). Concerning the study at large: Samples from collaborators originated in the United States, Italy and Spain and spanned both the acute and convalescent phases of COVID-19. Nearly every sample came with metadata listing a de-identified subject ID, COVID-19 status, age in years and sex. Where available, HLA class I and class II types were taken from metadata supplied by the sample provider and were not determined by assay-based typing. The material from the prospective study consisted of cDNA or gDNA derived from T cells, B-cell-depleted T cells, or PBMCs. Subjects who had been exposed to COVID-19, were actively infected with it, or had recovered from it provided the deeply sampled blood TCRbeta repertoires that made up the dataset. Samples were obtained from the ongoing ImmuneRACE study (first 160 participants) and from about 1,300 subjects provided by 6 global collaborators. A freely available public database, intended as a resource for researchers studying the immune response to SARS-CoV-2, is where the repertoires were released.

The research as a whole found: How much clinical and demographic metadata was included differed by source and by participant, and the metadata was provided uncurated.

TCRbeta CDR3 regions were amplified from genomic DNA using the immunoSEQ Assay, a bias-controlled multiplex PCR. The study's own analysis went as follows. The number of nucleated cells in each sample was estimated from the amplification of reference gene primers within the assay. To quantify the absolute abundance of each unique TCRbeta CDR3 rearrangement, sequence reads were collapsed and filtered. For each sample, productive Simpson clonality was calculated as the square root of Simpson's diversity index over productive rearrangements. TCRdb holds this immuneACCESS table with in-frame rearrangements only. Some clones are missing; in checked studies, unresolved V genes explain under half, and the rest has no known cause. V and J calls and clone size are as listed in that table; D and trimming were resolved from the DNA. This sample has hundreds of thousands of clones in its table, and 80% to 90% of those were observed once. Together, the top ten hold around 15% of the sample.

In the prospective study, participants were roughly 18 to 95 years old, resided in fewer than 25 geographic areas of the United States, and were enrolled through a virtual design. Cohort assignment in the prospective study relied on participant-reported clinical history from a screening survey and a study questionnaire. Each participant in the prospective study had whole blood, serum and a nasopharyngeal or oropharyngeal swab collected by mobile phlebotomists. Participants in the prospective study had the option to provide additional blood draws and questionnaires over a 2-month period. Before DNA extraction, blood samples from the prospective study were shipped at room temperature or frozen. Taken from the germline V gene, the CDR1 and CDR2 loops are MDHEN and SYDVKM. After removal of 4 bases from V and 1 base from J, the junction retains 9 bases not matched to a gene. CDR3 length: 18 amino acids, cysteine to phenylalanine. The sequence is cut down to CDR3 DNA, 54 bases in frame from base 1.

This sequence was found in a woman aged 45-59 years with acute COVID-19. The sample comprised PBMCs or T cells enriched from blood (not recorded which). This receptor chain uses TRBV28 and TRBJ2-7, with 14 junctional bases fitting TRBD2. The CDR3 corresponds to CASSSPGTSGSLSYEQYF. The DNA sequence reads TGTGCCAGCAGTTCCCCCGGGACTAGCGGGAGCCTTTCCTACGAGCAGTACTTC.